The 6 T cell receptor beta chains below were found in one sample sequenced in a study of identical twins. TCRdb passed the 5' RACE reads through MiXCR, listing each CDR3 protein once. The data contain about 220,000 distinct CDR3 sequences, over 5.5% of them singletons. In addition, the sample was reused for a study of T cells expressing NK-cell markers.

Material: CD8+ T cells sorted from blood. All receptors derive from a woman aged 18-30 years in good health.

This clonotype was picked up a small number of times. CDR3: CASSLRGSNSPLHF. The DNA for the CDR3 is TGTGCCAGCAGTCTCAGGGGGTCTAATTCACCCCTCCACTTT. The genes are TRBV12-3 or TRBV12-4 and TRBJ1-6, with 7 positions matching TRBD1. The V segment lost 5 bases and the J segment 6 bases; nucleotides outside the gene matches: 4. The CDR3 has 14 residues.

CDR3 in DNA: TGTGCCAGCAGCCCATCGGGGGACTACACAGATACGCAGTATTTT. Translation: CASSPSGDYTDTQYF. V is TRBV9 and J is TRBJ2-3; 7 nucleotides agree with TRBD2. Germline trimming cut 4 bases from V and 2 bases from J; bases unmatched to any gene: 7. Per germline, CDR1 SGDLS and CDR2 YYNGEE. This CDR3 is built from 15 residues.

This clonotype was recorded a few times. The V call is TRBV7-9, the J call TRBJ2-7; D is perhaps TRBD1 or TRBD2 (5 bases each). The CDR3 contains 15 residues. CDR1 SEHNR and CDR2 FQNEAQ come from the germline V gene (reference sequence). Trimming stripped 5 bases from V and 4 bases from J, with 18 bases between. The CDR3 DNA is TGTGCCAGCAGCCCTGCCCTGGGGCGCGGGTACGAGCAGTACTTC. This translates into CASSPALGRGYEQYF.

This clonotype has at least ten counts. V and J are TRBV20-1 and TRBJ2-1; no firm D call. The CDR3 spans 15 residues. Germline CDR1 and CDR2: DFQATT and SNEGSKA (reference sequence). Trimming removed 3 bases at V and 8 bases at J, with 20 bases between. In DNA form, the CDR3 reads TGCAGTGCTAGTGTGGCCCCTGATCGGCAATATGAGCAGTTCTTC. Protein product: CSASVAPDRQYEQFF.

This clonotype was seen only a few times. The chain carries TRBV6-2 or TRBV6-3 and TRBJ2-1, with TRBD2 matching 12 bases. V shed 4 bases, J shed 5 bases, and the junction held 3 bases outside the gene matches. CDR1 is MNHEY, CDR2 SVGEGT, per germline. The CDR3 has 15 amino acids. CDR3 amino acids: CASSSSGRAHNEQFF. In nucleotides, the CDR3 is TGTGCCAGCAGTTCTAGCGGGAGGGCCCACAATGAGCAGTTCTTC.

This clonotype was detected ten times or more. The chain joins TRBV5-1 to TRBJ2-7; TRBD2 agrees at 7 bases. The ends lost 4 bases at V and 2 bases at J; junction bases unmatched: 9. Germline assignment: CDR1 SGHRS and CDR2 YFSETQ. CDR3 length: 15 residues. The CDR3 here is CASSPMGGNPYEQYF. The CDR3, as DNA: TGCGCCAGCAGCCCAATGGGGGGGAATCCCTACGAGCAGTACTTC.